The clone carrying this T cell receptor (beta chain) turned up a few times. The antigen remains unidentified. The data are from a study of T cells after yellow fever vaccination. Looking at the study overall: Libraries from low-cell-number fractions were prepared with the SMART-Seq v4 Ultra Low Input RNA kit.

Germline V CDR1 and CDR2: SGHVS, FNYEAQ. Trimming took off 1 base at V and 2 bases at J, with 12 bases between the two ends. The CDR3 loop spans 15 amino acids. The TCR cDNA carried a universal primer site and UMIs from 5'RACE template switching. Each CDR3 protein gets one entry after TCRdb re-called the 5' RACE reads with MiXCR. This table holds 550,000 to 750,000 distinct CDR3 sequences, around an eighth found once. Study results and caveats: FACS-sorted repertoires could harbor abundant contaminating bulk-population clonotypes. Boosting was followed by the reappearance of most primary-vaccination clones (less than 98% CD4, roughly 90% CD8).

This TCR was recovered from a man aged 25-40 years who received the YFV17D yellow fever vaccine. The chain uses TRBV7-6 and TRBJ2-7, with D unresolved. This specimen consisted of PBMCs, obtained on the day of the yellow fever booster vaccination. CDR3 in amino acids: CASSLVGEGPYEQYF. The CDR3 coding sequence is TGTGCCAGCAGCTTAGTTGGGGAAGGCCCCTACGAGCAGTACTTC. Based on the CDR3 plus reference TRBV7-6 and TRBJ2-7, the full variable domain is GAGVSQSPRYKVTKRGQDVALRCDPISGHVSLYWYRQALGQGPEFLTYFNYEAQQDKSGLPNDRFSAERPEGSISTLTIQRTEQRDSAMYRCASSLVGEGPYEQYFGPGTRLTVT.